This TCR beta chain was captured by sequencing in a study of T-cell memory formation after mild COVID-19. Study background: For the most part, TCR clusters were specific to one donor. Findings and limits, study-wide: Later expanders leaned CD4+, whereas day 15 to 85 contracting clones were balanced CD4/CD8. Clonal second-wave expansions that peaked on day 37 had unconfirmed SARS-CoV-2 specificity. Chiefly within CM and EM were the contracting CD4+ clones; CD8+ ones were within EMRA.

TCRdb passed the 5' RACE reads through MiXCR, listing each CDR3 protein once. Counted here are under 650,000 distinct CDR3 sequences, over 15% occurring once; the ten biggest clones make up 12%. At least ten counts were recorded for this clonotype. No antigen is known for it. One end of the junction fails to match germline, which may point to a read error. The CDR3 sequence is 11 residues long. The chain combines TRBV12-3 or TRBV12-4 with TRBJ2-2; D is possibly TRBD1 (6 bases). The sequence derives from an adult woman who had mild COVID-19 (a few samples of this study predate the infection). Cell type and time point are not known. The sample comprised PBMCs or a T cell subset sorted from them (not recorded which). The CDR3 here is CASRPIGGLFF. In DNA, the CDR3 is TGTGCCAGCAGACCTATAGGGGGGCTGTTTTTT.